These T cell receptor beta chains were read from a single sample in a study of cytotoxic CD8 clonotypes in ibrutinib-treated CLL. Data came from immunoSEQ multiplex PCR; TCRdb stores just in-frame clones and leaves some out. This sample yields 26,000 or so clones, of which roughly 60% are seen a single time; 13% to 15% belongs to the top ten. The sample here was PBMCs, taken before ibrutinib treatment. The receptors were sampled from a human donor with chronic lymphocytic leukemia. Both conserved end residues are part of each CDR3. D genes are given only for firm matches. Rows give clone size only sometimes, using once, few, many, or a class for an expanded clone.

d_call	j_call	clone_size	v_call	cdr3_aa	cdr3_nt
.	TRBJ2-3	.	TRBV5-1	CASSFGQTGTDTQYF	TGCGCCAGCAGCTTCGGACAGACAGGCACAGATACGCAGTATTTT
.	TRBJ1-1	.	TRBV4-1	CASSQVQGGRAEAFF	TGCGCCAGCAGCCAAGTTCAAGGAGGGAGGGCTGAAGCTTTCTTT
.	TRBJ1-3	.	TRBV25-1	CASVGGGGNTIYF	TGTGCCAGCGTCGGGGGCGGGGGCAACACCATATATTTT
TRBD1	TRBJ2-6	once	TRBV7-9	CASSSPPGQGAGANVLTF	TGTGCCAGCAGCTCACCTCCGGGACAGGGGGCCGGGGCCAACGTCCTGACTTTC
.	TRBJ1-1	.	TRBV29-1	CSARHGAGRRRNTEAFF	TGCAGCGCCAGACACGGGGCGGGGAGGAGAAGGAACACTGAAGCTTTCTTT
.	TRBJ1-1	hyperexpanded	TRBV12-2	CASRLASDRGDQISFF	TGTGCAAGTCGCTTAGCGTCTGACAGGGGAGATCAGATTTCTTTCTTT
.	TRBJ1-1	.	TRBV5-1	CASGGGSPGLNTEAFF	TGCGCCTCCGGCGGGGGAAGTCCGGGTTTGAACACTGAAGCTTTCTTT
.	TRBJ2-6	.	TRBV11-3	CASSLGNVLTF	TGTGCCAGCAGCTTAGGGAACGTCCTGACTTTC
TRBD2	TRBJ2-7	.	TRBV7-9	CASSTGLAGIHYEQYF	TGTGCCAGCAGTACGGGACTAGCGGGGATTCACTACGAGCAGTACTTC
.	TRBJ2-1	.	TRBV5-4	CASSPSSSYNEQFF	TGTGCCAGCAGCCCCAGTAGCTCCTACAATGAGCAGTTCTTC
TRBD2	TRBJ2-7	medium-sized	TRBV7-6	CASKEAASGGYEQYF	TGTGCCAGCAAAGAGGCGGCTAGCGGAGGTTACGAGCAGTACTTC
TRBD1	TRBJ1-2	.	TRBV28	CASSLMGQEIWGYTF	TGTGCCAGCAGTTTAATGGGACAGGAGATTTGGGGCTACACCTTC
.	TRBJ2-7	few	TRBV7-3	CASSPGDFGDEQYF	TGTGCCAGCAGCCCAGGGGACTTTGGGGACGAGCAGTACTTC
TRBD2	TRBJ2-1	.	TRBV10-3	CAISESVRGVAGGLNEQFF	TGTGCCATCAGTGAGTCCGTGCGAGGGGTAGCGGGAGGGCTCAATGAGCAGTTCTTC
.	TRBJ2-1	.	TRBV30	CAWREYNEQFF	TGTGCCTGGAGGGAATACAATGAGCAGTTCTTC
.	TRBJ2-3	.	TRBV7-9	CASSFIGHPDTQYF	TGTGCCAGCAGCTTCATAGGACATCCAGATACGCAGTATTTT
TRBD2	TRBJ2-5	.	TRBV5-1	CASSPRASGQQETQYF	TGCGCCAGCAGCCCCCGGGCTAGCGGTCAACAAGAGACCCAGTACTTC
.	TRBJ2-7	.	TRBV27	CATLDRRSYEQYF	TGTGCCACCCTAGACAGGAGGTCCTACGAGCAGTACTTC
.	TRBJ1-1	few	TRBV7-3	CASSLGGDGTEAFF	TGTGCCAGCAGCTTAGGGGGCGACGGCACTGAAGCTTTCTTT
.	TRBJ1-4	.	TRBV7-9	CASSLPGDGEKLFF	TGTGCCAGCAGCTTACCAGGCGACGGTGAAAAACTGTTTTTT
.	TRBJ2-3	few	TRBV2	CASSATGGPDTQYF	TGTGCCAGCAGCGCTACGGGGGGCCCAGATACGCAGTATTTT
.	TRBJ2-4	once	TRBV25-1	CASSESVGGWAKNIQYF	TGTGCCAGCAGTGAATCTGTAGGGGGTTGGGCCAAAAACATTCAGTACTTC
.	TRBJ1-3	.	TRBV4-1	CASSQAEGNTIYF	TGCGCCAGCAGCCAAGCGGAGGGAAACACCATATATTTT
.	TRBJ2-5	.	TRBV5-1	CASSLGTEETQYF	TGCGCCAGCAGCTTGGGTACAGAAGAGACCCAGTACTTC
TRBD1	TRBJ2-5	few	TRBV5-1	CASSSGTAKETQYF	TGCGCCAGCAGCTCCGGGACAGCCAAAGAGACCCAGTACTTC
.	TRBJ2-5	.	TRBV7-9	CASSLGASGGAKETQYF	TGTGCCAGCAGCTTAGGTGCTTCGGGGGGCGCGAAAGAGACCCAGTACTTC
.	TRBJ2-3	.	TRBV19	CASSPSGGLRDTQYF	TGTGCCAGTAGTCCTTCCGGGGGCTTGAGAGATACGCAGTATTTT
.	TRBJ2-7	.	TRBV19	CASSTTGHPDPYEQYF	TGTGCCAGTAGTACGACGGGTCACCCCGACCCCTACGAGCAGTACTTC
TRBD1	TRBJ1-1	few	TRBV19	CASSPWTGEYTEAFF	TGTGCCAGTAGTCCCTGGACAGGGGAGTACACTGAAGCTTTCTTT
TRBD2	TRBJ2-3	.	TRBV10-1	CASRKSGRVDTQYF	TGCGCCAGCAGGAAAAGCGGGAGGGTAGATACGCAGTATTTT
TRBD1	TRBJ2-1	.	TRBV27	CASRSKGTGGSYNEQFF	TGTGCCAGCCGTTCTAAGGGGACAGGGGGCTCCTACAATGAGCAGTTCTTC
.	TRBJ1-4	.	TRBV5-1	CASSLGQGNEKLFF	TGCGCCAGCAGCTTGGGGCAGGGCAATGAAAAACTGTTTTTT
.	TRBJ2-7	once	TRBV25-1	CASSASRAPALKNYEQYF	TGTGCCAGCAGTGCCTCGAGAGCTCCGGCCTTAAAAAACTACGAGCAGTACTTC
.	TRBJ2-7	.	TRBV5-1	CASSLAQGPPMGEQYF	TGCGCCAGCAGCTTGGCCCAGGGGCCCCCTATGGGTGAGCAGTACTTC
.	TRBJ1-1	.	TRBV7-9	CASSLGQNLNTEAFF	TGTGCCAGCAGCTTGGGCCAGAATTTGAACACTGAAGCTTTCTTT
.	TRBJ1-2	.	TRBV19	CASSSNYGYTF	TGTGCCAGTAGTAGTAACTATGGCTACACCTTC
TRBD1	TRBJ1-5	few	TRBV4-2	CASSLDQGQVNQPQHF	TGTGCCAGCAGCCTAGACCAGGGACAGGTCAATCAGCCCCAGCATTTT
TRBD2	TRBJ2-3	few	TRBV20-1	CSAWGGDTQYF	TGCAGTGCTTGGGGGGGTGATACGCAGTATTTT
.	TRBJ1-5	few	TRBV4-1	CASSHENQPQHF	TGCGCCAGCAGCCATGAAAATCAGCCCCAGCATTTT
.	TRBJ1-1	few	TRBV5-4	CASSLGSTEAFF	TGTGCCAGCAGCTTGGGATCCACTGAAGCTTTCTTT
.	TRBJ2-4	.	TRBV28	CASSLAVAKNIQYF	TGTGCCAGCAGTTTAGCAGTAGCCAAAAACATTCAGTACTTC
TRBD2	TRBJ2-7	.	TRBV27	CASSLAGGHFEQYF	TGTGCCAGCAGTTTAGCGGGAGGCCACTTCGAGCAGTACTTC
.	TRBJ2-7	few	TRBV5-1	CASSLLESYEQYF	TGCGCCAGCAGCCTCCTGGAGTCGTACGAGCAGTACTTC
.	TRBJ2-3	.	TRBV11-2	CASSYRGTDTQYF	TGTGCCAGCAGCTACCGGGGCACAGATACGCAGTATTTT
.	TRBJ1-4	.	TRBV5-1	CASSSGRATNEKLFF	TGCGCCAGCAGCTCCGGACGGGCAACTAATGAAAAACTGTTTTTT
TRBD2	TRBJ2-3	.	TRBV28	CASSTPSGGSRGTQYF	TGTGCCAGCAGTACACCTAGCGGGGGAAGTCGGGGTACGCAGTATTTT